A selection of T cell receptor beta chains follows, all from one sample in a study of CD8+CD57+ T cells in acquired aplastic anemia. TCRdb independently ran MiXCR on the reads; one entry per CDR3 protein. The data show about 240,000 distinct CDR3 sequences, with 45% to 50% seen just once and approximately 7.8% held by the top ten. The material sequenced was sorted CD4+, CD8+, or CD8+CD57+ T cells (not recorded which) from PBMCs. These receptors were taken from a human donor with aplastic anemia. Each CDR3 is given with its conserved first and last residue. Fields, in order: D gene, V gene, J gene, clone size, CDR3 protein, CDR3 DNA. The D gene is left open where the match is weak. Some rows mark clone size as missing; the rest say once, few, many or name a class of expanded clone.

.	TRBV9	TRBJ1-1	few	CASSPRTGRTEAFF	TGTGCCAGCAGTCCGAGGACGGGGAGGACTGAAGCTTTCTTT
.	TRBV10-3	TRBJ1-2	.	CAISPGLLSYGYTF	TGTGCCATCAGCCCCGGACTCTTGTCCTATGGCTACACCTTC
TRBD2	TRBV25-1	TRBJ2-5	.	CASSAMGGGEETQYF	TGTGCCAGCAGTGCAATGGGGGGGGGTGAAGAGACCCAGTACTTC
TRBD1	TRBV5-1	TRBJ1-5	.	CASSLARGLENQPQHF	TGTGCCAGCAGCTTAGCTAGGGGGCTGGAGAATCAGCCCCAGCATTTT
TRBD1	TRBV20-1	TRBJ1-6	few	CSARSGTGSSPLHF	TGCAGTGCTCGGAGCGGGACAGGGAGTTCACCCCTCCACTTT
TRBD2	TRBV20-1	TRBJ2-3	many	CSASSSGGPHPFTDTQYF	TGCAGTGCCTCATCTAGCGGGGGGCCACACCCCTTCACAGATACGCAGTATTTT
.	TRBV29-1	TRBJ1-2	.	CSVEGGQGRDGYTF	TGCAGCGTTGAAGGAGGGCAGGGGAGAGATGGCTACACCTTC
TRBD2	TRBV29-1	TRBJ2-1	.	CSVRLAGVDYNEQFF	TGCAGCGTGAGGCTAGCGGGAGTTGACTACAATGAGCAGTTCTTC
.	TRBV12-5	TRBJ2-3	.	CASGVPPGFIEGVSVPDTQYF	TGTGCTAGTGGCGTTCCCCCAGGTTTTATCGAAGGTGTCTCGGTGCCAGATACGCAGTATTTT
TRBD2	TRBV7-2	TRBJ2-7	.	CASSLQGLAYEQYF	TGTGCCAGCAGCTTACAGGGACTAGCCTACGAGCAGTACTTC
.	TRBV9	TRBJ2-7	many	CASSAENYEQYF	TGTGCCAGCAGCGCGGAGAACTACGAGCAGTACTTC
.	TRBV19	TRBJ1-4	many	CASSIVQGRSNEKLFF	TGTGCCAGTAGTATAGTGCAGGGAAGATCTAATGAAAAACTGTTTTTT
.	TRBV20-1	TRBJ2-7	.	CSAPVSGKYEQYF	TGCAGTGCTCCCGTGTCAGGGAAGTACGAGCAGTACTTC
.	TRBV9	TRBJ1-5	.	CASSSEGGGSNQPQHF	TGTGCCAGCAGCTCAGAGGGGGGTGGGAGCAATCAGCCCCAGCATTTT
TRBD1	TRBV6-2/TRBV6-3	TRBJ2-5	.	CASGEDRGDETQYF	TGTGCCAGCGGCGAGGACAGGGGTGATGAGACCCAGTACTTC
.	TRBV19	TRBJ2-2	.	CAGRGGAGELFF	TGTGCCGGCCGGGGAGGCGCCGGGGAGCTGTTTTTT
TRBD1	TRBV24-1	TRBJ1-2	.	CATSEGTGTNYGYTF	TGTGCCACCAGTGAAGGGACAGGGACTAACTATGGCTACACCTTC
.	TRBV6-1	TRBJ2-3	many	CASSGPGSTDTQYF	TGTGCCAGCAGTGGTCCGGGGAGCACAGATACGCAGTATTTT
.	TRBV10-3	TRBJ1-5	.	CAISLTGVGQPQHF	TGTGCCATCAGTTTGACAGGAGTGGGTCAGCCCCAGCATTTT
TRBD2	TRBV7-9	TRBJ2-7	.	CASSLAGGEQQYF	TGTGCCAGCAGCTTAGCGGGGGGGGAGCAGCAGTACTTC
.	TRBV30	TRBJ2-5	.	CAWSSGELEEETQYF	TGTGCCTGGAGCTCGGGGGAGTTGGAGGAAGAGACCCAGTACTTC
.	TRBV30	TRBJ1-1	few	CAWSVGVFTEAFF	TGTGCCTGGAGTGTAGGGGTTTTCACTGAAGCTTTCTTT
.	TRBV3-1	TRBJ1-1	.	CASSQDTRGDPEAFF	TGTGCCAGCAGCCAAGATACGAGGGGGGACCCTGAAGCTTTCTTT
.	TRBV7-9	TRBJ2-5	many	CASSSTAQSYQETQYF	TGTGCCAGCAGCTCTACGGCACAGAGTTACCAAGAGACCCAGTACTTC
TRBD2	TRBV5-6	TRBJ2-5	.	CASRWTSAQETQYF	TGTGCCAGCAGGTGGACTAGCGCACAAGAGACCCAGTACTTC
.	TRBV9	TRBJ1-1	.	CASSVDPANTEAFF	TGTGCCAGCAGCGTAGACCCAGCTAACACTGAAGCTTTCTTT
.	TRBV7-3	TRBJ2-3	once	CASSPAGTSTDTQYF	TGTGCCAGCAGCCCCGCCGGGACTAGCACAGATACGCAGTATTTT
TRBD2	TRBV27	TRBJ2-3	.	CASSARLAGGFADTQYF	TGTGCCAGCAGTGCGCGACTAGCGGGAGGGTTCGCAGATACGCAGTATTTT
.	TRBV15	TRBJ1-3	.	CATSSEFGGISGNTIYF	TGTGCCACCAGCAGTGAATTCGGGGGCATTTCTGGAAACACCATATATTTT
.	TRBV28	TRBJ2-1	few	CASSSSRVYNEQFF	TGTGCCAGCAGTTCCTCACGCGTCTACAATGAGCAGTTCTTC
TRBD1	TRBV6-1	TRBJ1-5	many	CASSEDDTGAQPQHF	TGTGCCAGCAGTGAAGACGACACAGGGGCTCAGCCCCAGCATTTT
.	TRBV2	TRBJ1-5	.	CASKGQGNQPQHF	TGTGCCAGTAAGGGACAAGGCAATCAGCCCCAGCATTTT
.	TRBV5-4	TRBJ2-7	.	CASSLFAGSSSYEQYF	TGTGCCAGCAGCCTTTTCGCAGGTTCGAGCTCCTACGAGCAGTACTTC
.	TRBV7-8	TRBJ2-1	.	CASSSMGGFFSYNEQFF	TGTGCCAGCAGTTCTATGGGGGGTTTCTTCTCCTACAATGAGCAGTTCTTC
.	TRBV7-9	TRBJ1-2	.	CASSLDALGGYGYTF	TGTGCCAGCAGCTTAGATGCGCTGGGGGGCTATGGCTACACCTTC
TRBD2	TRBV29-1	TRBJ2-7	few	CSVTSGTIKQYF	TGCAGCGTGACTAGCGGAACTATAAAGCAGTACTTC
.	TRBV6-5	TRBJ2-2	few	CASSNKREGNTGELFF	TGTGCCAGCAGTAACAAAAGGGAAGGGAACACCGGGGAGCTGTTTTTT
.	TRBV6-1	TRBJ2-7	.	CASTAGGNYEQYF	TGTGCCAGCACGGCAGGGGGGAATTACGAGCAGTACTTC
TRBD2	TRBV4-2	TRBJ2-7	.	CASSQGGLAGGNEQYF	TGTGCCAGCAGCCAAGGCGGACTAGCGGGAGGGAACGAGCAGTACTTC
.	TRBV4-1	TRBJ2-1	few	CASSQDTMAESYNEQFF	TGCGCCAGCAGCCAAGATACGATGGCAGAATCCTACAATGAGCAGTTCTTC
TRBD2	TRBV2	TRBJ2-2	.	CASRSGLAGFTGELFF	TGTGCCAGCAGATCTGGACTAGCGGGGTTCACCGGGGAGCTGTTTTTT
TRBD1	TRBV27	TRBJ2-7	few	CASSFGTGISYEQYF	TGTGCCAGCAGTTTCGGGACAGGCATTTCCTACGAGCAGTACTTC
.	TRBV6-1	TRBJ1-2	.	CASSDHGYTF	TGTGCCAGCAGTGACCATGGCTACACCTTC
.	TRBV19	TRBJ1-4	many	CASSILRGASTF	TGTGCCAGTAGTATCCTGAGGGGGGCCTCTACTTTT
.	TRBV6-4	TRBJ2-1	.	CASSTGTEYNEQFF	TGTGCCAGCAGTACCGGGACGGAATACAATGAGCAGTTCTTC
.	TRBV5-1	TRBJ1-2	few	CASSSGRAGYTF	TGTGCCAGCAGCTCAGGGAGAGCTGGCTACACCTTC
.	TRBV2	TRBJ1-3	.	CASSTPSGNTIYF	TGTGCCAGCAGCACACCCTCTGGAAACACCATATATTTT
.	TRBV11-2	TRBJ2-3	few	CASSSGQKITDTQYF	TGTGCCAGCAGCTCTGGACAGAAAATCACAGATACGCAGTATTTT
TRBD1	TRBV15	TRBJ2-7	.	CATSRDRQGVDEQYF	TGTGCCACCAGCAGAGATCGTCAGGGGGTCGACGAGCAGTACTTC
TRBD1	TRBV5-5	TRBJ2-1	.	CASRASAGQGAPDEQFF	TGTGCCAGCAGAGCCTCTGCGGGACAGGGGGCGCCGGATGAGCAGTTCTTC